Below are 27 T cell receptor beta chains sequenced from a single sample in a study of T cell clonotyping in hematopoietic cell transplantation. Using immunoSEQ multiplex PCR, the repertoire was profiled, and TCRdb retains in-frame clones only, with some absent. The sample contains 5,900 or so clones, about 84% of which appear only once. The time point is: recipient sample about 28 days before transplant, after cytoreduction. Sequences were derived from peripheral blood mononuclear cells, sampled before stem cell transplant. The receptors stem from a woman aged 50 to 60 with acute myeloid leukemia. Some clones in this sample may be carry-over from other donors' samples.

J is TRBJ2-7 and V is TRBV18; no definite D call. Trimming removed 3 bases from V and 9 bases from J, with 24 bases in between. This CDR3 has 16 residues. Germline-derived CDR1 and CDR2 are KGHSH and LQKENI. The CDR3 here is CASSPKTRSDIIRQYF. The CDR3, as DNA: TGTGCCAGCTCACCTAAGACTCGCTCTGACATTATCAGGCAGTACTTC.

This clone was observed a single time. The chain recombines TRBV7-9 with TRBJ2-3; D call uncertain. Germline V CDR1 and CDR2: SEHNR, FQNEAQ (reference sequence). V shed 5 bases and J shed 2 bases, with 17 bases lying between them. This CDR3 has 16 amino acids. The chain's CDR3 is CASSPPPLAPTDTQYF. In DNA form, the CDR3 reads TGTGCCAGCAGCCCGCCCCCTCTGGCCCCCACAGATACGCAGTATTTT.

This clone qualifies as medium-sized. Different DNA sequences within this sample yield the same CDR3. V and J are TRBV28 and TRBJ1-2; TRBD1 is a possible D gene (6 bases). This CDR3 has 13 amino acids. CDR1 is MDHEN and CDR2 is SYDVKM in the germline V gene. The germline V and J ends were trimmed by 9 bases and 2 bases, with 13 bases remaining between them. The CDR3 here is CASRPQGNYGYTF. The CDR3 nucleotides read TGTGCCAGTAGACCTCAGGGGAACTATGGCTACACCTTC.

The chain combines TRBV2 with TRBJ1-5; 10 bases agree with TRBD1. CDR3 length: 20 amino acids. Germline loops: CDR1 SNHLY, CDR2 FYNNEI. Trimming took 5 bases from V and 0 from J; bases not matched to a gene: 16. The CDR3 sequence is CASSHPHRDRGPYSNQPQHF. The DNA of the CDR3 is TGTGCCAGCAGTCACCCCCACCGGGACAGGGGCCCTTATAGCAATCAGCCCCAGCATTTT. Combining the CDR3 with reference TRBV2 and TRBJ1-5 gives the whole variable domain EPEVTQTPSHQVTQMGQEVILRCVPISNHLYFYWYRQILGQKVEFLVSFYNNEISEKSEIFDDQFSVERPDGSNFTLKIRSTKLEDSAMYFCASSHPHRDRGPYSNQPQHFGDGTRLSIL.

In the case of this clone: One end of the junction fails to match germline, which may point to a read error. V gene TRBV28 combines with J gene TRBJ2-7; TRBD1 aligns across 7 bases. The V gene's germline CDR1 is MDHEN and CDR2 SYDVKM. The CDR3 covers 12 residues. The CDR3 region has the DNA TGTGCCAGCAGTTTGTTAAGGGGGCCCCCCCACTTC. Its protein is CASSLLRGPPHF. Variable domain in full (rest from reference TRBV28 and TRBJ2-7): DVKVTQSSRYLVKRTGEKVFLECVQDMDHENMFWYRQDPGLGLRLIYFSYDVKMKEKGDIPEGYSVSREKKERFSLILESASTNQTSMYLCASSLLRGPPHFGPGTRLTVT.

Concerning this clone itself: The germline gene is not matched at one end of the junction; a read error may be the cause. The V and J genes are TRBV6-5 and TRBJ2-7, with TRBD2 identical over 14 bases. The CDR3 runs to 15 residues. Germline V gives CDR1 MNHEY, CDR2 SVGAGI. CDR3 amino acids: CAISPTSGGAGEQYF. The CDR3 nucleotides read TGTGCCATCAGTCCGACTAGCGGGGGGGCAGGGGAGCAGTACTTC.

This clone was observed a single time. This chain connects TRBV14 to TRBJ2-1, with unresolved D. CDR3 length: 16 amino acids. The V gene's germline CDR1 is SGHDN and CDR2 FVKESK. V lost 1 base, J lost 2 bases, and 12 bases lay in between. The CDR3 here is CASSQGPGVTYNEQFF. DNA of the CDR3: TGTGCCAGCAGCCAAGGACCAGGCGTCACCTACAATGAGCAGTTCTTC.

This clone showed up just a few times. V gene TRBV2 combines with J gene TRBJ2-7; D might be TRBD1 (5 bases). With 6 bases removed from V and 7 bases from J, the gap between germline ends came to 16 bases. Germline CDR1 SNHLY, CDR2 FYNNEI. This CDR3 spans 13 amino acids. CDR3 DNA: TGTGCCAGCAGCGAGACGACAGTTGTGGAGCAGTACTTC. Residues: CASSETTVVEQYF.

The J gene is TRBJ2-2, the V gene TRBV6-6; unclear D gene. Germline V gene lookup returns CDR1 MNHNY and CDR2 SVGAGI (reference sequence). Trimming cost V 10 bases and J 0 bases, with 15 bases left between them. The CDR3 covers 15 residues. The CDR3 protein is CATRLPSANTGELFF. The DNA for the CDR3 is TGTGCCACCCGCCTTCCTTCGGCGAACACCGGGGAGCTGTTTTTT.

The J gene is TRBJ2-1, the V gene TRBV5-1; D is perhaps TRBD1 or TRBD2 (5 bases each). V lost 0 bases and J 10 bases, leaving 11 bases between the germline ends. The germline gives CDR1 SGHRS, CDR2 YFSETQ. CDR3 length: 13 amino acids. Here the CDR3 reads CASSLVGGREQFF. In DNA form, the CDR3 reads TGCGCCAGCAGCTTGGTTGGGGGACGGGAGCAGTTCTTC.

This chain links TRBV4-1 with TRBJ1-2; D remains unclear. CDR3 length equals 15 residues. Germline assignment: CDR1 MGHRA and CDR2 YSYEKL. V lost 1 base and J lost 1, with 10 bases in between. The CDR3 DNA follows: TGCGCCAGCAGCCAAGGGGGATGGGATAACTATGGCTACACCTTC. It codes for CASSQGGWDNYGYTF.

The genes are TRBV5-1 and TRBJ2-1; 8 nucleotides match TRBD1. J was trimmed by 2 bases and V by 4 bases; bases with no gene match: 5. This CDR3 spans 15 amino acids. Per the germline V gene, CDR1 is SGHRS and CDR2 is YFSETQ. CDR3 sequence reads: CASSPGQGTYNEQFF. CDR3 bases: TGCGCCAGCAGCCCCGGACAGGGTACCTACAATGAGCAGTTCTTC.

This chain joins TRBV6-1 and TRBJ1-2; D remains unclear. V was clipped by 6 bases and J by 4 bases, with 3 bases between them. CDR1 and CDR2 from the germline V gene are MNHNS and SASEGT. This CDR3 spans 10 amino acids. CDR3 DNA sequence: TGTGCCAGCAGCATCTATGGCTACACCTTC. Translation gives CASSIYGYTF.

The chain recombines TRBV7-2 with TRBJ2-7, with unresolved D. CDR1 and CDR2 from the germline V gene are SGHTA and FQGNSA. V was shortened by 2 bases and J by 5 bases, with 4 bases between the two germline ends. The CDR3 runs to 11 residues. CDR3 sequence reads: CASSLRDEQYF. Here the CDR3 DNA reads TGTGCCAGCAGCTTACGTGACGAGCAGTACTTC.

This clone was recorded only once. CDR3 in amino acids: CASSAVGSGGASTDTQYF. The CDR3 region has the DNA TGTGCCAGCAGCGCGGTGGGTAGCGGGGGGGCTTCTACAGATACGCAGTATTTT. J is TRBJ2-3 and V is TRBV5-6, with 11 bases that match TRBD2. The CDR3 has 18 residues. The germline gives CDR1 SGHDT, CDR2 YYEEEE. With 4 bases clipped from V and 3 bases from J, the junction kept 13 bases outside the gene matches.

In this sample, this clone turned up once. The V and J genes are TRBV5-1 and TRBJ1-5; a weak D match, TRBD1 (5 bases). V was trimmed by 0 bases and J by 9 bases, leaving 10 bases between them. This CDR3 has 13 amino acids. Germline lookup yields CDR1 SGHRS and CDR2 YFSETQ. The chain's CDR3 is CASSLVLGGPQHF. CDR3 in DNA: TGCGCCAGCAGCTTGGTATTGGGGGGGCCCCAGCATTTT.

CDR3 protein: CASSLDLNTEAFF. The CDR3 DNA reads as TGTGCCAGCAGCTTAGACCTGAACACTGAAGCTTTCTTT. The V gene is TRBV7-6, the J gene TRBJ1-1; D unresolved. This CDR3 region has 13 residues. Germline V gene data show CDR1 as SGHVS and CDR2 as FNYEAQ. V was trimmed by 1 base and J by 0 bases, leaving 3 bases between them. Combining the CDR3 with reference TRBV7-6 and TRBJ1-1 gives the whole variable domain GAGVSQSPRYKVTKRGQDVALRCDPISGHVSLYWYRQALGQGPEFLTYFNYEAQQDKSGLPNDRFSAERPEGSISTLTIQRTEQRDSAMYRCASSLDLNTEAFFGQGTRLTVV.

CDR3 residues: CASSLAPYSRQSQQPQHF. CDR3 coding DNA: TGTGCCAGCAGCTTGGCCCCCTACAGCCGACAGTCCCAGCAGCCCCAGCATTTT. V usage is TRBV5-8 and J usage is TRBJ1-5, with D perhaps matching TRBD1 (5 bases). V was cut by 0 bases and J by 7 bases, with 23 bases left in between. Germline CDR1 SGHTS, CDR2 YDEGEE. CDR3 size: 18 residues. The complete variable domain, with remaining parts taken from reference TRBV5-8 and TRBJ1-5, reads EAGVTQSPTHLIKTRGQQATLRCSPISGHTSVYWYQQALGLGLQFLLWYDEGEERNRGNFPPRFSGRQFPNYSSELNVNALELEDSALYLCASSLAPYSRQSQQPQHFGDGTRLSIL.

J is TRBJ1-2 and V is TRBV5-1; D is possibly TRBD1 (5 bases). This CDR3 region has 13 residues. Per the germline V gene, CDR1 is SGHRS and CDR2 is YFSETQ. The V gene lost 4 bases and the J gene lost 3 bases, with 10 bases spanning the gap. The CDR3 DNA sequence: TGCGCCAGCAGCCCCGGGGGTGACTATGGCTACACCTTC. It translates to CASSPGGDYGYTF.

The chain uses TRBV5-1 and TRBJ2-3; 12 positions agree with TRBD2. Germline V lookup: CDR1 SGHRS, CDR2 YFSETQ. With 3 bases clipped from V and 1 base from J, the junction kept 6 bases outside the gene matches. CDR3 length: 17 residues. CDR3 sequence (DNA): TGCGCCAGCAGCTCCTATCCTAGCGGGGGGGGCACAGATACGCAGTATTTT. It yields the protein CASSSYPSGGGTDTQYF. Complete variable domain (other parts from reference TRBV5-1 and TRBJ2-3): KAGVTQTPRYLIKTRGQQVTLSCSPISGHRSVSWYQQTPGQGLQFLFEYFSETQRNKGNFPGRFSGRQFSNSRSEMNVSTLELGDSALYLCASSSYPSGGGTDTQYFGPGTRLTVL.

Written as DNA, the CDR3 is TGTGCCAGCAGTATGGGTGGAACCTACAATGAGCAGTTCTTC. It is translated as CASSMGGTYNEQFF. The V and J genes are TRBV25-1 and TRBJ2-1; D is unclear. CDR3 length equals 14 residues. Per the germline V gene, CDR1 is MGHDK and CDR2 is SYGVNS. Trimming took 5 bases from V and 2 from J, leaving 10 bases between them.

The genes are TRBV5-1 and TRBJ1-2; D unclear. V was shortened by 0 bases and J by 3 bases, with 12 bases between the two germline ends. This CDR3 comprises 15 residues. From germline, CDR1 is SGHRS and CDR2 YFSETQ. In DNA form, the CDR3 reads TGCGCCAGCAGCTTGGCCCCCGACACCCACTATGGCTACACCTTC. Protein sequence: CASSLAPDTHYGYTF.

This clone appeared a few times. The CDR3 sequence is CATRDRDNYGYTF. Written as DNA, the CDR3 is TGTGCCACCCGGGACAGGGATAACTATGGCTACACCTTC. This chain joins TRBV10-3 and TRBJ1-2, with 9 positions matching TRBD1. Germline lookup yields CDR1 ENHRY and CDR2 SYGVKD. V shed 10 bases, J shed 1 base, and the junction held 4 bases outside the gene matches. The CDR3 runs to 13 residues.

On this clone: The same CDR3 can be traced to other DNA sequences in this sample. The chain is built from TRBV28 and TRBJ2-5; 7 positions match TRBD1. The CDR3 is 13 residues long. Germline loops: CDR1 MDHEN, CDR2 SYDVKM. The J segment lost 1 base and the V segment lost 9 bases, leaving 5 bases of the junction unmatched. Here the CDR3 DNA reads TGTGCCAGTGTCCGACAGGGCCAAGAGACCCAGTACTTC. Its translation: CASVRQGQETQYF.

J is TRBJ2-2 and V is TRBV7-2, with TRBD1 matching over 10 bases. Germline V gene data show CDR1 as SGHTA and CDR2 as FQGNSA. Germline trimming cut 4 bases from V and 6 bases from J; bases unmatched to any gene: 5. The CDR3 runs 15 residues. The CDR3 reads CASSWDRGVAGELFF. The CDR3 DNA reads TGTGCCAGCAGCTGGGACAGGGGAGTCGCCGGGGAGCTGTTTTTT.

As regards this clone: Other nucleotide sequences in the sample specify the same CDR3. The CDR3 here is CASSDRPNTEAFF. CDR3 DNA sequence: TGTGCCAGCTCGGACAGACCGAACACTGAAGCTTTCTTT. The rearrangement joins TRBV6-4 to TRBJ1-1; D is possibly TRBD1 (6 bases). Germline lookup yields CDR1 MRHNA and CDR2 SNTAGT. The CDR3 loop spans 13 amino acids. V lost 8 bases and J 1 base, leaving 11 bases between the germline ends.

This chain links TRBV19 with TRBJ1-5; possibly TRBD1 for D (6 bases). Germline-derived CDR1 and CDR2 are LNHDA and SQIVND (reference sequence). This CDR3 has 17 amino acids. Trimming left V 0 bases short and J 1 base short, with 13 bases between. CDR3 nucleotide sequence: TGTGCCAGTAGTATAGATAGTCGGGGGGCAAGCAATCAGCCCCAGCATTTT. Its translation: CASSIDSRGASNQPQHF.